The T cell receptor (beta chain) described here comes from a study of shared clonotypes between healthy human individuals. The CDR3 length is 16 residues. Losses at the gene ends were 5 bases for V and 3 bases for J; bases not matched to a gene: 7. The germline V gene has CDR1 SGHAT and CDR2 FQNNGV. Using immunoSEQ multiplex PCR, the repertoire was profiled, and TCRdb retains in-frame clones only, with some absent. In the table there are 2,500,000 or so clones, approximately 90% of which are singletons. The origin of this receptor is a man in his late teens or twenties in good health. Some clones in this sample may be carry-over from other donors' samples. This chain links TRBV11-2 with TRBJ2-2; TRBD2 matches 9 bases. The sample was naive CD4+ T cells from PBMCs. Documented subset: CD45RA+ positively selected. The CDR3: CASSPIAGADTGELFF. The CDR3 DNA reads as TGTGCCAGCAGCCCCATAGCGGGAGCGGACACCGGGGAGCTGTTTTTT.